This entry features one T cell receptor (beta chain) sequence. There is no known antigen for this receptor. Within one base of it there is no much larger clone, and no base qualities were kept. Libraries were prepared through the immunoSEQ multiplex PCR assay. TCRdb provides this immuneACCESS table in a form limited to in-frame rearrangements. Some clones are lacking; in checked studies, under half of them reflect an unresolved V gene, and why the rest are absent is not known. The sample table lists about 180,000 clones, around 90% of them with a count of one. Roughly 1.3% of the sample lies in the top ten. Via the germline V gene, CDR1 is MDHEN and CDR2 SYDVKM. From the cysteine through the phenylalanine, the CDR3 covers 12 amino acids. Only the CDR3 DNA stays, 36 bases, in frame from base 1. The germline ends are 10 bases apart after V is trimmed by 5 bases and J by 6 bases. This sample is part of a study of control samples from healthy donors and cancer patients (dated by TCRdb to 2019 to 2021).

Material for sequencing was blood. The receptor's source is a woman aged 45 to 65 in good health. The V and J segments used are TRBV28 and TRBJ1-1, with no confident D gene call. The nucleotides read TGTGCCAGCAGTGCACAGTTCGCTGAAGCTTTCTTT. Its translation reads: CASSAQFAEAFF.